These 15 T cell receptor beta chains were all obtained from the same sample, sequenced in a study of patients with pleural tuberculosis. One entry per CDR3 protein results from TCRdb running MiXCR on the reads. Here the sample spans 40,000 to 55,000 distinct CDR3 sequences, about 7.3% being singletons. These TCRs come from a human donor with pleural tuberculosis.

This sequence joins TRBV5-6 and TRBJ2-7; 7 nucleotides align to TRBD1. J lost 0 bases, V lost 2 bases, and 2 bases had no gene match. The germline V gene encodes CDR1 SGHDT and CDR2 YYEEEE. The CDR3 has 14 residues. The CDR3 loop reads CASSFYRGSYEQYV. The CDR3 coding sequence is TGTGCCAGCAGCTTTTACAGGGGCTCCTACGAGCAGTACGTC.

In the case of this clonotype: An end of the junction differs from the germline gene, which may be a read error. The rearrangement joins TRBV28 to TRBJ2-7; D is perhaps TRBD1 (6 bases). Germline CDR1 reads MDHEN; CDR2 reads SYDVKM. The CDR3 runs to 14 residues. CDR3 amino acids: CASGQVGRGYEQHF. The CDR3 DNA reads TGTGCCAGCGGGCAGGTTGGCAGGGGTTACGAGCAGCACTTC.

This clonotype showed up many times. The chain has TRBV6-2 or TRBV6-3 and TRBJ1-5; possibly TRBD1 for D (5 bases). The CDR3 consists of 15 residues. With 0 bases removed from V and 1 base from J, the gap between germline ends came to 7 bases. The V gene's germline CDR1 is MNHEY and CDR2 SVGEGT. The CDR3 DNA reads TGTGCCAGCAGTTACTCGAGGGGCAGCAATCAGCCCCAGCATTTT. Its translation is CASSYSRGSNQPQHF.

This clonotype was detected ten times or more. The CDR3 spells CASSLMWGDSGNTIYF. The CDR3 DNA sequence: TGTGCCAGCAGCTTAATGTGGGGGGACTCTGGAAACACCATATATTTT. The chain employs TRBV7-3 and TRBJ1-3; D is perhaps TRBD1 (5 bases). The CDR3 extends over 16 amino acids. The germline V and J ends were trimmed by 1 base and 0 bases, with 10 bases remaining between them. From germline, CDR1 is SGHTA and CDR2 FQGTGA.

CDR3 coding DNA: TGCAGTGCCCTTACAGGGAGCCTGAACAATGAGCAGTTCTTC. This translates into CSALTGSLNNEQFF. V gene TRBV20-1 combines with J gene TRBJ2-1, with a possible D match to TRBD1 (6 bases). There are 14 residues in the CDR3. The V end lost 6 bases, the J end lost 5 bases, and 17 bases lay between the germline ends. From germline, CDR1 is DFQATT and CDR2 SNEGSKA (reference sequence).

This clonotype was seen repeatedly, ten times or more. DNA of the CDR3: TGTGCCAGCAGCGAGAATTACAGGGGCGGTACTGAAGCTTTCTTT. As protein: CASSENYRGGTEAFF. The rearrangement links TRBV4-2 to TRBJ1-1; 7 bases match TRBD1. The germline V gene has CDR1 LGHNA and CDR2 YNFKEQ. This CDR3 is built from 15 residues. With V trimmed by 5 bases and J by 5 bases, 11 bases remained unmatched.

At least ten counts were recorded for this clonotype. The DNA for the CDR3 is TGCAGTGCTAGAAGGGAGTCCAATGAGCAGTTCTTC. Its translation is CSARRESNEQFF. This rearrangement joins TRBV20-1 to TRBJ2-1; a possible D gene is TRBD2 (5 bases). The germline CDR1 and CDR2 sequences are DFQATT and SNEGSKA (reference sequence). Deletions cut 2 bases from V and 6 bases from J, with 8 bases between. The CDR3 sequence is 12 residues long.

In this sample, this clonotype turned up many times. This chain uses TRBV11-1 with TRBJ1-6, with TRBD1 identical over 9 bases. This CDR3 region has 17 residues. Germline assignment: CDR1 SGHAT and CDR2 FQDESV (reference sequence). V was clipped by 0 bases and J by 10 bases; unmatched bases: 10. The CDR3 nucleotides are TGTGCCAGCAGCTTAGCTCACACCGGGACAGGGCAATCACCCCTCCACTTT. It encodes CASSLAHTGTGQSPLHF.

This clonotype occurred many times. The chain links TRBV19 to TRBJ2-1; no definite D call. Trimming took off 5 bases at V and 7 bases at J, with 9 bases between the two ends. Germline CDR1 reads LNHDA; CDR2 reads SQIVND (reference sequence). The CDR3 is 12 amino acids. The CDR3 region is CASSVASNEQFF. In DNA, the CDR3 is TGTGCCAGTAGTGTTGCGTCGAATGAGCAGTTCTTC.

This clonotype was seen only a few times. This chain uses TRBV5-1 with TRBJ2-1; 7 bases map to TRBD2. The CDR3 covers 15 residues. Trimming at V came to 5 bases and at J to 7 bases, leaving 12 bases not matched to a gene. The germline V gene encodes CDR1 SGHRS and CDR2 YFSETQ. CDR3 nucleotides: TGCGCCAGCAGGCTACAGGTCCACGGGGGGAATGAGCAGTTCTTC. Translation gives CASRLQVHGGNEQFF.

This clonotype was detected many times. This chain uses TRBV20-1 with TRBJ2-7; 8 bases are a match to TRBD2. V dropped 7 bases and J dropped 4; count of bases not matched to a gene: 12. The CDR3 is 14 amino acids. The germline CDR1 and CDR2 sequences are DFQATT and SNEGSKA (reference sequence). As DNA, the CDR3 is TGCAGTGGGCTAGTATCGGGAGGGGGTTACGAGCAGTACTTC. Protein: CSGLVSGGGYEQYF.

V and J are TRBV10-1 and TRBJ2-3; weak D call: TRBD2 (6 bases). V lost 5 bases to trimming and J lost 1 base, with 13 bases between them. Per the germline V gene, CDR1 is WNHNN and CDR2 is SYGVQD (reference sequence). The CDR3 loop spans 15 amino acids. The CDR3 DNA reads TGCGCCAGCAGTCCCCGGGAGTGGGGCACAGATACGCAGTATTTT. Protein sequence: CASSPREWGTDTQYF.

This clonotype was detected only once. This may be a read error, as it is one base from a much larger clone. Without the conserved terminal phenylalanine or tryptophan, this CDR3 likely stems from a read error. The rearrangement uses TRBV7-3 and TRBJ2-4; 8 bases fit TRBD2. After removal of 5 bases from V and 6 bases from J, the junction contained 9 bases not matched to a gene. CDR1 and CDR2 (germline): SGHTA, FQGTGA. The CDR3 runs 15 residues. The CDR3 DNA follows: TGTGCCAGCAGCCTAAGCGGGGGTTCGGGAAACATTCAGTACTAC. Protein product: CASSLSGGSGNIQYY.

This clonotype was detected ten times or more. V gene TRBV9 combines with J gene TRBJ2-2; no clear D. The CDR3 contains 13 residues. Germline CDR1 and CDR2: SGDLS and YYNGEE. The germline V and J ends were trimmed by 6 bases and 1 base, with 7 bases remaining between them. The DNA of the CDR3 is TGTGCCAGCAACCCACTGAACACCGGGGAGCTGTTTTTT. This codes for CASNPLNTGELFF.

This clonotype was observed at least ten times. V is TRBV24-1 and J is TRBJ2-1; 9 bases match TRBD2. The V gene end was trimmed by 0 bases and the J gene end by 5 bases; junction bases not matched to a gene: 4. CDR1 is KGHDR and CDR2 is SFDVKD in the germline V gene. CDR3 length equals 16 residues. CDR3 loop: CATSDLGTSRNNEQFF. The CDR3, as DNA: TGTGCCACCAGTGATTTGGGGACTAGCAGAAACAATGAGCAGTTCTTC.